The clone carrying this T cell receptor (beta chain) was counted only a few times. The data originate from a study of blood T cell repertoires in COVID-19. On the study more broadly: Sources were T cells, B-cell-depleted T cells, or PBMCs; the material itself was cDNA or gDNA.

Some clones are missing from TCRdb's copy, which holds only in-frame ones; the method was immunoSEQ multiplex PCR. Here the sample spans approximately 280,000 clones, around nine tenths being singletons. The TCR comes from a woman aged 60-75 years with acute or convalescent COVID-19. Material: peripheral blood.

The CDR3 region is CASKDRATGELFF. The CDR3 DNA is TGTGCCAGTAAGGACAGGGCCACCGGGGAGCTGTTTTTT. The V gene is TRBV19, the J gene TRBJ2-2; TRBD1 aligns across 8 bases. CDR1 LNHDA and CDR2 SQIVND come from the germline V gene (reference sequence). The junction had 2 bases not matched to a gene; V was cut back by 7 bases and J by 4 bases. The CDR3 length is 13 residues.